This TCR beta chain was profiled in a study of metastatic and nonmetastatic thyroid tumors (dated by TCRdb to about 2020). Looking at the study overall: The researchers compared repertoires between peripheral blood samples and tumor or nodule tissue samples from patients with malignant or benign thyroid disease.

After removal of 8 bases from V and 7 bases from J, the junction retains 10 bases not matched to a gene. Via the germline V gene, CDR1 is SNHLY and CDR2 FYNNEI. The CDR3 runs 15 amino acids, cysteine and phenylalanine included. The DNA shown is the 45-base CDR3, in frame from base 1. Before undergoing thyroid surgery, none of the patients had been given any kind of treatment. Using T-cell receptor beta sequencing, the study looked back at clinical samples from patients collected from about 2012 to 2018. About this clone itself: Its antigen target is currently unknown. Base qualities are missing; no much larger clone stands one base away. Other DNA sequences in the sample encode the same CDR3.

Results and caveats for the whole study, not just this receptor: In both blood and tumor samples, malignant tumors were reported to have significantly higher TCR beta diversity than benign nodules.

Preparation of the library involved PCR. Data came from an Illumina HiSeq 4000. High-throughput sequencing was used to profile the TCR beta-chain CDR3 region of every patient. The authors' pipeline ran thus. The researchers built a classifier to tell apart papillary thyroid cancer patients with distant metastasis, based on CDR3 differences among clinicopathological groups. To measure repertoire diversity the researchers used the Shannon index, while the Morisita-Horn index served to gauge how similar the tumor and blood repertoires were. TCRdb passed the public sequencing reads through fastp at Q25 and MiXCR, retaining productive beta sequences. In this record, the V and J calls reflect TCRdb's handling and not the investigators' own analysis. The sample data list some 93,000 clones, and 9.5% to 15% of these were observed just once. The ten largest clones capture roughly 12% of the sample.

Here the chain combines TRBV2 and TRBJ2-1; 11 central nucleotides agree with TRBD2. The source material was blood. This sequence was found in a female donor with papillary thyroid cancer or a benign thyroid nodule (not recorded which). Some clones in this sample may be carry-over from other donors' samples. CDR3 region: CASANSGRGGNEQFF. The DNA sequence is TGTGCCAGCGCCAATAGCGGGAGGGGCGGTAATGAGCAGTTCTTC.